Here is one T cell receptor (beta chain) with its context. The data originate from a study of blood T cell repertoires in COVID-19. Per the germline V gene, CDR1 is MNHEY and CDR2 is SVGAGI. V was clipped by 9 bases and J by 0 bases, with 5 bases between them. The CDR3 contains 11 residues. Some clones are missing from TCRdb's copy, which holds only in-frame ones; the method was immunoSEQ multiplex PCR. The sample records 200,000 to 250,000 clones, 83% being singletons. The chain couples TRBV6-5 to TRBJ1-1; D is uncertain. The specimen was PBMCs or T cells enriched from blood (not recorded which). The sequence was obtained from a woman aged 45-59 years who had been exposed to COVID-19. The CDR3 spells CASQMNTEAFF. DNA of the CDR3: TGTGCCAGTCAGATGAACACTGAAGCTTTCTTT.